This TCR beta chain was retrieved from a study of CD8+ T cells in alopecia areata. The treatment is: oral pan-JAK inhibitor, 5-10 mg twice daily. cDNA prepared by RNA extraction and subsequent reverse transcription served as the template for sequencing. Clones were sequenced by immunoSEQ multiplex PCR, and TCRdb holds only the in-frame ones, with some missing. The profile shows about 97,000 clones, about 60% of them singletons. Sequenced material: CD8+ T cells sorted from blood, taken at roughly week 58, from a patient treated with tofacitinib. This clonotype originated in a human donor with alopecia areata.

The DNA for the CDR3 is TGTGCCAGCAGTCCCCCCGCCAATGAGCAGTTCTTC. Its translation is CASSPPANEQFF. The genes are TRBV27 and TRBJ2-1, with D hard to call. The CDR3 length is 12 residues. The germline V and J ends were trimmed by 5 bases and 6 bases, with 8 bases remaining between them. Germline V gene data show CDR1 as MNHEY and CDR2 as SMNVEV (reference sequence).